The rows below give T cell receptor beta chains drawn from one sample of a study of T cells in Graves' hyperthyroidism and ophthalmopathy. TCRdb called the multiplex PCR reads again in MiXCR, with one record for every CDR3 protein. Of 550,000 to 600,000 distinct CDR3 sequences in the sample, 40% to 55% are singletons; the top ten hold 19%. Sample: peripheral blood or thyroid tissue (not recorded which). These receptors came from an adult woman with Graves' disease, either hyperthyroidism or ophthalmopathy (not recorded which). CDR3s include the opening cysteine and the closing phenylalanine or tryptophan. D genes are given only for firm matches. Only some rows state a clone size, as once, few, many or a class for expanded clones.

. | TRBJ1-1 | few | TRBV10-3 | TGTGCCATATCAGGGTGGAACACTGAAGCTTTCTTT | CAISGWNTEAFF
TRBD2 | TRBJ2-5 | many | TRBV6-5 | TGTGCCAGCAGGATTCTAGCGGGAGGGAACCAAGAGACCCAGTACTTC | CASRILAGGNQETQYF
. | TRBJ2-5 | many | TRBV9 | TGTGCCAGCAGCTTAAACGGCATTCCGCAAGAGACCCAGTACTTC | CASSLNGIPQETQYF
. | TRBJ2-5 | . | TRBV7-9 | TGTGCCAGCAGCCCACCACGCCGGGAAGAGACCCAGTACTTC | CASSPPRREETQYF
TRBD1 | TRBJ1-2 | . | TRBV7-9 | TGTGCCAGCAGCAAACGACAGGGAGGGGGCTACACCTTC | CASSKRQGGGYTF
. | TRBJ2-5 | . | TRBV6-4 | TGTGCCGGCCACTCGGTCAAGACCCAGTACTTC | CAGHSVKTQYF
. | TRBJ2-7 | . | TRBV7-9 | TGTGCCAACAGCTCCTCATACGAGCAGTACTTC | CANSSSYEQYF
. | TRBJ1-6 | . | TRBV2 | TGTGCCAGCAGTGAAGCGCCACCCCTCCACTTT | CASSEAPPLHF
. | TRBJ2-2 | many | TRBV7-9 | TGTGCCAGCAGGTTCTTCTCCACCGGGGAGCTGTTTTTT | CASRFFSTGELFF
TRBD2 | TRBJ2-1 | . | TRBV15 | TGTGCCACCAGCAGAATAGCGGGAGGCAATGAGCAGTTCTTC | CATSRIAGGNEQFF
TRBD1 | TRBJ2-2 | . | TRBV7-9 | TGTGCCAGCAGCTTAGGGACAGGGGGGGTCACCGGGGAGCTGTTTTTT | CASSLGTGGVTGELFF
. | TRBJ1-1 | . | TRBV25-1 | TGTGCCAGCAGTGCATCAGACAGTCCCTCCAACAGGGTCACTGAAGCTTTCTTT | CASSASDSPSNRVTEAFF
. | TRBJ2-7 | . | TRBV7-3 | TGTGCCAGCAGCTTAAGCGGGGGCGCGGTGAACGAGCAGTACTTC | CASSLSGGAVNEQYF
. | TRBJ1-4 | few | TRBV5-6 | TGTGCCAGCAGCTTGGGGCAGCGCGGAGAAAAACTGTTTTTT | CASSLGQRGEKLFF